These 27 T cell receptor beta chains came from one sample sequenced in a study of cytomegalovirus exposure and HLA in healthy donors (dated by TCRdb to about 2017). The library came from the immunoSEQ multiplex PCR assay. A mixture of 60 forward primers for TCR Vbeta segments and 13 reverse primers for TCR Jbeta segments was used in the multiplex PCR. TCRdb provides this immuneACCESS table in a form limited to in-frame rearrangements. Some clones are lacking; in checked studies, under half of them reflect an unresolved V gene, and why the rest are absent is not known. The sample table lists about 130,000 clones, 82% of them with a count of one. The ten largest clones add up to around 8.1% of the sample. The sequenced material came from PBMCs. Source of these receptors: a woman aged 45-60 years in good health and CMV-seropositive.

The rearrangement joins TRBV6-6 to TRBJ1-2; 10 bases map to TRBD1. The CDR3 has 13 amino acids. The ends lost 7 bases at V and 7 bases at J; junction bases unmatched: 6. The germline CDR1 and CDR2 sequences are MNHNY and SVGAGI (reference sequence). Written as DNA, the CDR3 is TGTGCCAGCACCGGACAGGGGGTCGTTGGCTACACCTTC. This encodes CASTGQGVVGYTF.

A word on this clone: Other DNA sequences from this sample encode an identical CDR3 as well. CDR3 bases: TGTGCCAGCAGCCTCGGACTAGCGGGTACCGGGGAGCTGTTTTTT. This gives the protein CASSLGLAGTGELFF. J is TRBJ2-2 and V is TRBV11-2; TRBD2 matches 11 bases. The CDR3 consists of 15 residues. The ends lost 5 bases at V and 5 bases at J; junction bases unmatched: 4. Looked up from germline, CDR1 is SGHAT and CDR2 is FQNNGV.

This clone was seen only a few times. The V gene is TRBV5-1, the J gene TRBJ2-5, with D maybe TRBD1 (6 bases). Germline CDR1 is SGHRS and CDR2 is YFSETQ. The CDR3 has 12 amino acids. Deletions cut 7 bases from V and 0 bases from J, with 7 bases between. CDR3 nucleotide sequence: TGCGCCAGCCGGGACAACCAAGAGACCCAGTACTTC. Its translation: CASRDNQETQYF.

V and J are TRBV19 and TRBJ2-6; D remains ambiguous. V was shortened by 6 bases and J by 1 base, with 10 bases between the two germline ends. The CDR3 runs to 15 residues. The germline V gene has CDR1 LNHDA and CDR2 SQIVND (reference sequence). CDR3 sequence reads: CASSQDGSGANVLTF. CDR3 coding DNA: TGTGCCAGTAGCCAAGACGGGTCTGGGGCCAACGTCCTGACTTTC.

This rearrangement joins TRBV7-9 to TRBJ1-1; tentatively, D is TRBD1 (6 bases). CDR3 length: 15 amino acids. Per germline, CDR1 SEHNR and CDR2 FQNEAQ (reference sequence). Trimming removed 7 bases from V and 5 bases from J, with 20 bases in between. CDR3 DNA sequence: TGTGCCAGCACGTCCCGGGAAGCTCAGGGGACTGAAGCTTTCTTT. It is translated as CASTSREAQGTEAFF.

The rearrangement joins TRBV30 to TRBJ1-2; TRBD1 is a possible D gene (6 bases). Trimming took off 7 bases at V and 0 bases at J, with 15 bases between the two ends. This CDR3 region has 14 residues. The germline V gene encodes CDR1 GTSNPN and CDR2 SVGIG (reference sequence). CDR3 coding DNA: TGTGCCTACCCTCGCGGGGGCTCTAACTATGGCTACACCTTC. Its translation is CAYPRGGSNYGYTF.

This chain uses TRBV2 with TRBJ2-7, with 8 bases that match TRBD2. CDR3 size: 15 residues. Per germline, CDR1 SNHLY and CDR2 FYNNEI. V was clipped by 5 bases and J by 6 bases; unmatched bases: 12. CDR3: CASSSWGLGVIEQYF. The CDR3 coding sequence is TGTGCCAGCAGTAGTTGGGGACTAGGTGTGATCGAGCAGTACTTC.

This chain joins TRBV27 and TRBJ1-2; D is perhaps TRBD1 (5 bases). This CDR3 contains 15 residues. Germline loops: CDR1 MNHEY, CDR2 SMNVEV (reference sequence). V lost 3 bases and J lost 7, with 18 bases in between. In DNA, the CDR3 is TGTGCCAGCAGTTTCAACGTCCGTCAGGGAACTGGCTACACCTTC. As protein: CASSFNVRQGTGYTF.

The V gene is TRBV5-5, the J gene TRBJ2-5; 7 nucleotides line up with TRBD1. V shed 4 bases, J shed 2 bases, and the junction held 2 bases outside the gene matches. The germline V gene has CDR1 SGHKS and CDR2 YYEKEE (reference sequence). The CDR3 is 13 amino acids. CDR3 in amino acids: CASSGTVQETQYF. The CDR3, as DNA: TGTGCCAGCAGCGGGACAGTTCAAGAGACCCAGTACTTC.

Comment on this clone: Its ends do not fully match the called genes, so a read error is possible. V is TRBV7-7 and J is TRBJ2-1; possible D gene TRBD2, 6 bases. Germline V CDR1 and CDR2: SSHAT, FNYEAQ (reference sequence). This CDR3 comprises 16 residues. CDR3 bases: TGTGCTAGCAGCTTAAATATCGGGGGCTCCTACAATGAGCAGTTCTTC. Translating gives CASSLNIGGSYNEQFF.

DNA of the CDR3: TGTGCCAGCAGCTTAGCGATGGGGGCGGACTATGGCTACACCTTC. This gives the protein CASSLAMGADYGYTF. The chain recombines TRBV7-9 with TRBJ1-2, with D perhaps matching TRBD1 (6 bases). The germline gives CDR1 SEHNR, CDR2 FQNEAQ (reference sequence). The CDR3 loop spans 15 amino acids. V lost 0 bases to trimming and J lost 3 bases, with 11 bases between them.

The chain employs TRBV7-9 and TRBJ1-1; maybe TRBD1 (5 bases). The CDR3 sequence is 14 residues long. CDR1 SEHNR and CDR2 FQNEAQ come from the germline V gene (reference sequence). V dropped 3 bases and J dropped 5 bases, with 13 bases sitting between them. CDR3 DNA sequence: TGTGCCAGCAGCTTTACTGGGGCAGGGACTGAAGCTTTCTTT. Residues: CASSFTGAGTEAFF.

This chain joins TRBV9 and TRBJ2-3; 12 bases are shared with TRBD1. The CDR3 loop spans 17 amino acids. Per germline, CDR1 SGDLS and CDR2 YYNGEE. Germline trimming cut 3 bases from V and 6 bases from J; bases unmatched to any gene: 11. The CDR3 loop reads CASSALPGQGAWDTQYF. CDR3 in DNA: TGTGCCAGCAGCGCTCTACCGGGACAGGGGGCTTGGGATACGCAGTATTTT.

The chain joins TRBV5-1 to TRBJ2-2; D is unclear. Germline loops: CDR1 SGHRS, CDR2 YFSETQ. This CDR3 contains 14 residues. Trimming stripped 0 bases from V and 3 bases from J, with 6 bases between. The CDR3 sequence: CASSLGAYTGELFF. The CDR3 coding sequence is TGCGCCAGCAGCTTGGGCGCTTACACCGGGGAGCTGTTTTTT.

The table lists this clone with a few counts. This chain links TRBV4-3 with TRBJ1-2, with D unresolved. CDR1 is LGHNA and CDR2 is YSLEER in the germline V gene. The CDR3 runs 15 residues. V shed 2 bases and J shed 7 bases, with 17 bases lying between them. The CDR3 reads CASSQQKPDRGGYTF. CDR3 nucleotides: TGCGCCAGCAGCCAACAAAAACCCGACCGGGGTGGCTACACCTTC.

This clone was observed a single time. The rearrangement joins TRBV5-4 to TRBJ1-6, with D possibly being TRBD1 (6 bases). CDR3 length: 17 residues. The V gene's germline CDR1 is SGHNT and CDR2 YYREEE (reference sequence). Trimming took 0 bases from V and 9 from J, leaving 19 bases between them. The CDR3 bases are TGTGCCAGCAGCTTGGCTGAAGCGGGACAAGACGCTTCACCCCTCCACTTT. As protein: CASSLAEAGQDASPLHF.

The chain recombines TRBV6-1 with TRBJ2-7, with D perhaps matching TRBD1 (6 bases). This CDR3 has 15 amino acids. The germline V and J ends were trimmed by 4 bases and 3 bases, with 16 bases remaining between them. Germline CDR1 and CDR2: MNHNS and SASEGT. CDR3 sequence reads: CASSVWGQGNYEQYF. CDR3 DNA: TGTGCCAGCAGTGTATGGGGGCAGGGGAACTACGAGCAGTACTTC.

J is TRBJ2-1 and V is TRBV7-8; D ambiguous. Trimming removed 3 bases at V and 6 bases at J, with 3 bases between. There are 11 residues in the CDR3. From germline, CDR1 is SGHVS and CDR2 FQNEAQ. The CDR3 DNA reads as TGTGCCAGCAGCTTCAGCAATGAGCAGTTCTTC. As protein: CASSFSNEQFF.

This sequence joins TRBV5-6 and TRBJ1-1, with 8 bases matching TRBD1. The CDR3 consists of 17 residues. V lost 0 bases, J lost 5 bases, and 12 bases stayed unmatched. Germline lookup yields CDR1 SGHDT and CDR2 YYEEEE. The CDR3 reads CASSLEDRVARKTEAFF. In nucleotides, the CDR3 is TGTGCCAGCAGCTTGGAGGACAGGGTCGCAAGGAAGACTGAAGCTTTCTTT.

CDR3 nucleotides: TGTGCCAGCAGCGTACTGGGACTAGCGATGGCGACCCAGTACTTC. This codes for CASSVLGLAMATQYF. J is TRBJ2-5 and V is TRBV9; 10 positions agree with TRBD2. The CDR3 covers 15 residues. The V and J ends lost 1 base and 7 bases, in that order; junction bases with no gene match: 7. Germline V lookup: CDR1 SGDLS, CDR2 YYNGEE.

The gene calls are TRBV2 and TRBJ1-5; 7 nucleotides match TRBD1. J gave up 6 bases and V 3 bases, and 5 bases lay outside the gene matches. CDR3 size: 14 residues. CDR1 is SNHLY, CDR2 FYNNEI, per germline. The DNA for the CDR3 is TGTGCCAGCAGTGATAGACAGGGTACTCAGCCCCAGCATTTT. Protein: CASSDRQGTQPQHF.

The chain links TRBV10-1 to TRBJ1-1; 8 bases are shared with TRBD1. V was clipped by 4 bases and J by 3 bases; unmatched bases: 1. The CDR3 contains 13 residues. Per germline, CDR1 WNHNN and CDR2 SYGVQD (reference sequence). The CDR3 sequence: CASSATGDTEAFF. The CDR3 nucleotides are TGCGCCAGCAGTGCGACAGGGGACACTGAAGCTTTCTTT.

V and J are TRBV28 and TRBJ2-1; D remains unclear. The V gene lost 4 bases and the J gene lost 0 bases, with 13 bases spanning the gap. The CDR3 is 16 residues long. CDR1 MDHEN and CDR2 SYDVKM come from the germline V gene. CDR3: CASSSPTGVSYNEQFF. The DNA of the CDR3 is TGTGCCAGCAGTTCCCCTACTGGAGTCTCCTACAATGAGCAGTTCTTC.

The chain is built from TRBV4-3 and TRBJ1-2; tentative D call: TRBD1 (5 bases). The CDR3 is 14 residues long. The germline V gene encodes CDR1 LGHNA and CDR2 YSLEER. Trimming shortened V by 6 bases and J by 4 bases, and 15 bases separated the two germline ends. CDR3 in DNA: TGCGCCAGCAGACCGGACACATCATCCTATGGCTACACCTTC. It translates to CASRPDTSSYGYTF.

The chain uses TRBV14 and TRBJ2-2; the D is unclear. V lost 1 base and J 4 bases, leaving 4 bases between the germline ends. Germline CDR1 SGHDN, CDR2 FVKESK. The CDR3 loop spans 13 amino acids. CDR3 sequence reads: CASSQVLTGELFF. In DNA, the CDR3 is TGTGCCAGCAGCCAAGTCCTCACCGGGGAGCTGTTTTTT.

The chain combines TRBV5-1 with TRBJ2-7, with a tentative D call TRBD2 (6 bases). The CDR3 is 15 amino acids. Deletions cut 0 bases from V and 2 bases from J, with 12 bases between. Germline V CDR1 and CDR2: SGHRS, YFSETQ. This CDR3 reads CASSLADGSPYEQYF. The CDR3 DNA reads as TGCGCCAGCAGCTTGGCCGACGGGAGCCCCTACGAGCAGTACTTC. Full variable domain (rest looked up from reference TRBV5-1 and TRBJ2-7): KAGVTQTPRYLIKTRGQQVTLSCSPISGHRSVSWYQQTPGQGLQFLFEYFSETQRNKGNFPGRFSGRQFSNSRSEMNVSTLELGDSALYLCASSLADGSPYEQYFGPGTRLTVT.

The chain joins TRBV27 to TRBJ2-1, with 7 nucleotides matching TRBD2. Germline V lookup: CDR1 MNHEY, CDR2 SMNVEV (reference sequence). This CDR3 has 15 amino acids. V lost 7 bases and J lost 5; bases outside the gene matches: 11. The CDR3 spells CASMSMGEGNNEQFF. As DNA, the CDR3 is TGTGCCAGCATGAGTATGGGGGAGGGGAACAATGAGCAGTTCTTC.